Below are 10 T cell receptor beta chains sequenced from a single sample in a study of Graves' ophthalmopathy and Graves' hyperthyroidism. RNA transcripts were the source from which TCR beta CDR3 regions were amplified. A first-round RT-PCR used HTBI primers, followed by a second-round multiplex PCR. TCRdb called the multiplex PCR reads again in MiXCR, with one record for every CDR3 protein. The sample has some 1.1 million distinct CDR3 sequences, about two fifths seen once. Sequenced input: peripheral blood or thyroid tissue (not recorded which). The receptors here all came from an adult man with Graves' hyperthyroidism.

The chain links TRBV6-1 to TRBJ2-2; 7 positions match TRBD2. The CDR3 covers 14 residues. Per the germline V gene, CDR1 is MNHNS and CDR2 is SASEGT. Germline trimming cut 10 bases from V and 0 bases from J; bases unmatched to any gene: 5. The CDR3, as DNA: TGTGCCACTAGGGACTACTCGAACACCGGGGAGCTGTTTTTT. Its protein product is CATRDYSNTGELFF.

V is TRBV12-3 or TRBV12-4 and J is TRBJ1-1; 10 bases match TRBD1. The CDR3 is made up of 14 amino acids. After removal of 6 bases from V and 5 bases from J, the junction contained 6 bases not matched to a gene. The CDR3 DNA reads as TGTGCCAGCAGGACGACAGGGGGCTGGACTGAAGCTTTCTTT. Amino acids: CASRTTGGWTEAFF.

This clonotype was recorded at least ten times. J is TRBJ2-5 and V is TRBV5-8; maybe TRBD2 (5 bases). V gave up 3 bases and J gave up 7 bases, with 19 bases separating them. Germline V lookup: CDR1 SGHTS, CDR2 YDEGEE. This CDR3 has 15 residues. The CDR3 nucleotides read TGTGCCAGCAGCTCACATGAGGGCCCTTCCGGGACCCAGTACTTC. Residues: CASSSHEGPSGTQYF.

This chain uses TRBV2 with TRBJ1-5; D perhaps matches TRBD1 (5 bases). The CDR3 runs to 15 residues. V lost 6 bases to trimming and J lost 3 bases, with 15 bases between them. Germline-derived CDR1 and CDR2 are SNHLY and FYNNEI. CDR3 sequence reads: CASRGGGFDNQPQHF. In DNA form, the CDR3 reads TGTGCCAGCAGGGGGGGGGGATTCGACAATCAGCCCCAGCATTTT.

The V gene is TRBV29-1, the J gene TRBJ2-7, with 8 bases fitting TRBD2. Trimming cost V 6 bases and J 12 bases; bases outside gene matches: 10. The CDR3 has 11 amino acids. Germline V lookup: CDR1 SQVTM, CDR2 ANQGSEA. In nucleotides, the CDR3 is TGCAGCGTCACCCGGGGGGGGAGTACGTACTTC. Translated, it gives CSVTRGGSTYF.

The sample holds a few counts of this clonotype. The chain recombines TRBV28 with TRBJ2-6; no reliable D call. In germline, CDR1 is MDHEN, CDR2 SYDVKM. With 3 bases removed from V and 4 bases from J, the gap between germline ends came to 16 bases. This CDR3 has 17 residues. CDR3 protein: CASSLAKGYSGANVLTF. CDR3 sequence (DNA): TGTGCCAGCAGTTTGGCAAAAGGGTATTCCGGGGCCAACGTCCTGACTTTC.

This clonotype came up a few times. This chain uses TRBV29-1 with TRBJ1-4; D perhaps matches TRBD1 (5 bases). The CDR3 sequence is 13 residues long. Germline CDR1 reads SQVTM; CDR2 reads ANQGSEA. V lost 6 bases to trimming and J lost 4 bases, with 12 bases between them. CDR3 coding DNA: TGCAGCGTCGCTGGGGGTATTAATGAAAAACTGTTTTTT. It codes for CSVAGGINEKLFF.

The chain carries TRBV5-1 and TRBJ1-6; TRBD1 might be the D (6 bases). There are 14 residues in the CDR3. V lost 4 bases and J lost 5, with 10 bases in between. CDR1 is SGHRS and CDR2 is YFSETQ in the germline V gene. The DNA of the CDR3 is TGCGCCAGCAGCGGGGGCGAACATAATTCACCCCTCCACTTT. Protein: CASSGGEHNSPLHF.

This clonotype was counted between two and nine times. The chain uses TRBV4-1 and TRBJ1-6; D perhaps matches TRBD1 (6 bases). The CDR3 extends over 16 amino acids. Germline V CDR1 and CDR2: MGHRA, YSYEKL. The germline V and J ends were trimmed by 1 base and 2 bases, with 9 bases remaining between them. Written as DNA, the CDR3 is TGCGCCAGCAGCCAAGGAGGGGGAACCTATAATTCACCCCTCCACTTT. Amino acids: CASSQGGGTYNSPLHF.

This clonotype was observed at least ten times. The rearrangement links TRBV20-1 to TRBJ2-2; 14 bases are shared with TRBD2. The J segment lost 4 bases and the V segment lost 2 bases, leaving 6 bases of the junction unmatched. The CDR3 runs 17 residues. Germline lookup yields CDR1 DFQATT and CDR2 SNEGSKA (reference sequence). The CDR3 here is CSARPGLAGGPTGELFF. DNA of the CDR3: TGCAGTGCTAGACCCGGACTAGCGGGAGGACCCACCGGGGAGCTGTTTTTT.